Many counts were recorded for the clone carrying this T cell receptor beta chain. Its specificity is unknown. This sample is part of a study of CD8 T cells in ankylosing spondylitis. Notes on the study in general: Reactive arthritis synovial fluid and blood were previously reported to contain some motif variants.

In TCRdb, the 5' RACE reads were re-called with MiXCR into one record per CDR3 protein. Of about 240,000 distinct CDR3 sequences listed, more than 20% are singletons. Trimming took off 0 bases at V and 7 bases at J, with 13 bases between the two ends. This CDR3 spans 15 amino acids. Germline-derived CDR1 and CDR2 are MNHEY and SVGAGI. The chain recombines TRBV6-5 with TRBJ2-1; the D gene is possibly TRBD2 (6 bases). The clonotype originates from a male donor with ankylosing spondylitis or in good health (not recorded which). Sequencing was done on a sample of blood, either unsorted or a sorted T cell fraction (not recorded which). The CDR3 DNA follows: TGTGCCAGCAGTTACTCGGCGGGGTATGTGAATGAGCAGTTCTTC. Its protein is CASSYSAGYVNEQFF.